One sample yielded the 18 T cell receptor beta chains listed below, sequenced in a study of cytomegalovirus exposure and HLA in healthy donors. The PCR was carried out with 60 Vbeta primers and 13 Jbeta primers. The assay was immunoSEQ multiplex PCR, and TCRdb's table has in-frame clones only and misses some. The sample includes more than 45,000 clones, about 82% seen only once; the top ten take roughly 1.4%. Input material: PBMCs. The receptors come from a man aged 30 to 45 in good health and CMV-seronegative.

This chain uses TRBV25-1 with TRBJ1-2; D might be TRBD1 (6 bases). The CDR3 has 13 amino acids. Trimming removed 4 bases at V and 5 bases at J, with 11 bases between. From germline, CDR1 is MGHDK and CDR2 SYGVNS. CDR3 loop: CASSAQGKYGYTF. CDR3 DNA sequence: TGTGCCAGCAGTGCCCAGGGGAAATATGGCTACACCTTC.

This clone was picked up one time. CDR3 amino acids: CASHDSLGTTSPLHF. For the CDR3, the DNA is TGTGCCAGCCATGATTCCCTTGGCACTACTTCACCCCTCCACTTT. The chain uses TRBV6-1 and TRBJ1-6; D gene uncertain. This CDR3 is 15 amino acids long. V was shortened by 8 bases and J by 9 bases, with 20 bases between the two germline ends. Germline lookup yields CDR1 MNHNS and CDR2 SASEGT.

J is TRBJ2-6 and V is TRBV6-5, with TRBD1 as a possible D gene (6 bases). In germline, CDR1 is MNHEY, CDR2 SVGAGI. The CDR3 contains 16 residues. Deletions cut 0 bases from V and 1 base from J, with 7 bases between. CDR3 sequence reads: CASSYSTGSGANVLTF. The CDR3 coding sequence is TGTGCCAGCAGTTACTCCACAGGGTCTGGGGCCAACGTCCTGACTTTC.

The gene calls are TRBV19 and TRBJ2-1; D possibly corresponds to TRBD2 (5 bases). The CDR3 covers 14 residues. V was pared by 3 bases and J by 12 bases, with 18 bases between. The germline CDR1 and CDR2 sequences are LNHDA and SQIVND (reference sequence). The CDR3 DNA reads TGTGCCAGTAGTATCTGGCCCAATCGGGATGGGCAGTTCTTC. Protein product: CASSIWPNRDGQFF.

This clone was seen a few times. The chain joins TRBV6-5 to TRBJ1-2; 8 bases are shared with TRBD1. CDR3 length equals 13 residues. Germline trimming cut 4 bases from V and 6 bases from J; bases unmatched to any gene: 4. CDR1 MNHEY and CDR2 SVGAGI come from the germline V gene. The CDR3 DNA sequence: TGTGCCAGCAGTTTCGGACAGGGCAATGGCTACACCTTC. It specifies CASSFGQGNGYTF.

This clone has only one observation. The J gene is TRBJ2-5, the V gene TRBV2, with TRBD2 as a possible D gene (5 bases). The J call may be in error: the DNA end matches TRBJ2-7 better. The CDR3 contains 15 residues. CDR1 is SNHLY and CDR2 is FYNNEI in the germline V gene. DNA for the CDR3: TGTGCCAGCAGTCGGGGATGGCAGATTCCCTACGAGCAGTACTTC. This translates into CASSRGWQIPYEQYF.

The chain combines TRBV10-1 with TRBJ2-7, with TRBD2 as a possible D gene (6 bases). This CDR3 has 14 residues. Looked up from germline, CDR1 is WNHNN and CDR2 is SYGVQD (reference sequence). Trimming left V 3 bases short and J 3 bases short, with 12 bases between. The DNA of the CDR3 is TGCGCCAGCAGTGACGGGGGTACAAGCTACGAGCAGTACTTC. Translating it yields CASSDGGTSYEQYF.

CDR3 residues: CACLAVNTGELFF. CDR3 nucleotides: TGTGCCTGTTTAGCGGTGAACACCGGGGAGCTGTTTTTT. The chain uses TRBV30 and TRBJ2-2; TRBD2 is a possible D gene (6 bases). The germline V gene has CDR1 GTSNPN and CDR2 SVGIG (reference sequence). V was cut by 6 bases and J by 1 base, with 9 bases left in between. The CDR3 runs 13 residues.

With respect to this clone: Germline is not matched at one junction end, which may reflect a read error. The chain couples TRBV5-6 to TRBJ2-2; possible D gene TRBD2, 6 bases. The CDR3 runs 13 residues. Germline CDR1 reads SGHDT; CDR2 reads YYEEEE. The CDR3 loop reads CASSFSRTGGLFF. The DNA for the CDR3 is TGTGCCAGCAGCTTTAGCAGGACCGGGGGGCTGTTTTTT.

The rearrangement links TRBV6-5 to TRBJ1-2; D possibly corresponds to TRBD1 (5 bases). CDR3 length: 14 residues. Between the trimmed V and J ends, which lost 4 bases and 4 bases, there was a span of 13 bases. Germline loops: CDR1 MNHEY, CDR2 SVGAGI. CDR3 sequence (DNA): TGTGCCAGCAGTTTCTCCAGGGTCGGCTATGGCTACACCTTC. As protein: CASSFSRVGYGYTF.

This chain joins TRBV28 and TRBJ2-2, with 7 bases fitting TRBD1. V trimming: 5 bases; J trimming: 3 bases; junction bases outside the gene matches: 12. The CDR3 consists of 17 residues. Germline lookup yields CDR1 MDHEN and CDR2 SYDVKM. CDR3 residues: CASSRTRTGWDTGELFF. In nucleotides, the CDR3 is TGTGCCAGCAGTCGAACCCGGACAGGATGGGACACCGGGGAGCTGTTTTTT. Looking up the rest from reference TRBV28 and TRBJ2-2 gives the full variable domain: DVKVTQSSRYLVKRTGEKVFLECVQDMDHENMFWYRQDPGLGLRLIYFSYDVKMKEKGDIPEGYSVSREKKERFSLILESASTNQTSMYLCASSRTRTGWDTGELFFGEGSRLTVL.

The count of this clone is one. The chain combines TRBV2 with TRBJ1-1, with TRBD1 matching 7 bases. The CDR3 runs to 15 residues. The V gene's germline CDR1 is SNHLY and CDR2 FYNNEI. The J segment lost 3 bases and the V segment lost 8 bases, leaving 12 bases of the junction unmatched. CDR3 in amino acids: CASYGYRGGYTEAFF. CDR3 nucleotides: TGTGCCAGCTATGGCTACAGGGGCGGGTACACTGAAGCTTTCTTT.

The rearrangement links TRBV2 to TRBJ2-1; 9 positions match TRBD1. CDR3 length: 15 amino acids. The trim removed 1 base at V and 4 bases at J, leaving 2 bases unmatched. Germline CDR1 and CDR2: SNHLY and FYNNEI. CDR3 DNA: TGTGCCAGCAGTGAAGGACAGGGGGTTTACAATGAGCAGTTCTTC. This sequence encodes CASSEGQGVYNEQFF.

This chain joins TRBV7-2 and TRBJ1-1; D not certain. Looked up from germline, CDR1 is SGHTA and CDR2 is FQGNSA. The V gene lost 4 bases and the J gene lost 1 base, with 10 bases spanning the gap. This CDR3 contains 14 residues. CDR3 loop: CASSSVRRNTEAFF. In nucleotides, the CDR3 is TGTGCCAGCAGCTCCGTCCGTAGGAACACTGAAGCTTTCTTT.

The J gene is TRBJ2-5, the V gene TRBV5-7; 7 nucleotides agree with TRBD1. TRBV5-7 is an open reading frame, and its role is uncertain. The CDR3 has 17 amino acids. V lost 1 base and J lost 1; bases outside the gene matches: 10. CDR3 bases: TGTGCCAGCAGCTTGAACCCGACAGGGCGGATCCAAGAGACCCAGTACTTC. Protein sequence: CASSLNPTGRIQETQYF.

The chain links TRBV7-2 to TRBJ1-2; 7 bases match TRBD1. The CDR3 contains 17 residues. Germline V gene lookup returns CDR1 SGHTA and CDR2 FQGNSA. With 5 bases clipped from V and 1 base from J, the junction kept 13 bases outside the gene matches. The CDR3 sequence: CASSRDSDNHLNYGYTF. Written as DNA, the CDR3 is TGTGCCAGCAGCCGGGACAGCGATAACCATCTTAACTATGGCTACACCTTC.

The rearrangement joins TRBV15 to TRBJ2-1; the match to TRBD2 covers 9 bases. In germline, CDR1 is LNHNV, CDR2 YYDKDF (reference sequence). V shed 0 bases, J shed 4 bases, and the junction held 1 base outside the gene matches. The CDR3 spans 15 residues. The CDR3 reads CATSRDSGGYNEQFF. The CDR3 DNA follows: TGTGCCACCAGCAGAGATAGCGGGGGATACAATGAGCAGTTCTTC.

A single count supports this clone. The chain couples TRBV7-9 to TRBJ2-3; the match to TRBD1 covers 8 bases. The CDR3 length is 13 residues. V trimming: 5 bases; J trimming: 4 bases; junction bases outside the gene matches: 2. Per germline, CDR1 SEHNR and CDR2 FQNEAQ (reference sequence). The CDR3 is CASSLRGPDTQYF. Written as DNA, the CDR3 is TGTGCCAGCAGCCTCAGGGGGCCAGATACGCAGTATTTT.